This T cell receptor (beta chain) was recorded in a study of human T cells and chemical hapten exposure. Across the study: It was small differences in pooled library volume that mainly caused per-sample TCR yields to vary.

The library labeled individual cDNA molecules by adding unique molecular identifiers to them. TCRdb called the RACE reads again in MiXCR, with one record for every CDR3 protein. The sample yields under 150,000 distinct CDR3 sequences, roughly an eighth seen once. General study results and limits: Every donor had alopecia, and their immune response may therefore differ from healthy people's.

Time point specified: patch test 1, 2 weeks after DPC sensitization. As to treatment: therapeutic diphenylcyclopropenone sensitization with weekly scalp DPC. Points on this clonotype: Its matching antigen is unknown.

This TCR was sampled from a woman in her 50s with alopecia areata. Some clones in this sample may be carry-over from other donors' samples. Specimen: whole blood, collected in connection with sensitization to the hapten diphenylcyclopropenone (DPC).

The CDR3 DNA reads TGCAGTGTTAGGAGCCCGAACACCGGGGAGCTGTTTTTT. Encoded protein: CSVRSPNTGELFF. The chain links TRBV20-1 to TRBJ2-2; D ambiguous. V was shortened by 7 bases and J by 0 bases, with 9 bases between the two germline ends. Germline lookup yields CDR1 DFQATT and CDR2 SNEGSKA (reference sequence). The CDR3 consists of 13 residues.